The 26 T cell receptor beta chains below all came from one sample that was sequenced in a study of T cell repertoires in cytomegalovirus infection. One entry per CDR3 protein, called by TCRdb with MiXCR from the reads. The data hold 100,000 to 150,000 distinct CDR3 sequences, with approximately 9.2% observed a single time. The specimen was PBMCs. The receptor set was obtained from a human donor in good health (CMV status not recorded). Some clones in this sample may be carry-over from other donors' samples.

This clonotype was found many times. The chain couples TRBV7-2 to TRBJ1-6; the match to TRBD1 covers 8 bases. The CDR3 is 19 residues long. The germline CDR1 and CDR2 sequences are SGHTA and FQGNSA. V shed 5 bases and J 0 bases; nucleotides not matched to a gene: 12. CDR3 loop: CASSPRDRRISSYNSPLHF. CDR3 DNA: TGTGCCAGCAGCCCACGGGACAGGAGAATTAGCTCCTATAATTCACCCCTCCACTTT.

This clonotype was detected a few times. As DNA, the CDR3 is TGTGCCAGCAGCCCCCGAGGGACTAGCGGGGGGGCGAATGAGCAGTTCTTC. The encoded protein is CASSPRGTSGGANEQFF. V usage is TRBV3-1 and J usage is TRBJ2-1; 16 bases agree with TRBD2. CDR3 size: 17 residues. Germline CDR1 reads LGHDT; CDR2 reads YNNKEL (reference sequence). The V gene end was trimmed by 4 bases and the J gene end by 7 bases; junction bases not matched to a gene: 7.

This clonotype was counted ten times or more. V usage is TRBV7-2 and J usage is TRBJ2-5; 8 bases are shared with TRBD2. With V trimmed by 3 bases and J by 5 bases, 5 bases remained unmatched. Germline V lookup: CDR1 SGHTA, CDR2 FQGNSA. The CDR3 sequence is 14 residues long. CDR3 amino acids: CASSFTGGPETQYF. Written as DNA, the CDR3 is TGTGCCAGCAGCTTCACGGGGGGGCCGGAGACCCAGTACTTC. The full variable domain, with the rest looked up from reference TRBV7-2 and TRBJ2-5, is GAGVSQSPSNKVTEKGKDVELRCDPISGHTALYWYRQSLGQGLEFLIYFQGNSAPDKSGLPSDRFSAERTGGSVSTLTIQRTQQEDSAVYLCASSFTGGPETQYFGPGTRLLVL.

The CDR3 DNA reads TGTGCCAGCAGCCACACCCGGGACAGGGGATACAATGAGCAGTTCTTC. Protein sequence: CASSHTRDRGYNEQFF. V usage is TRBV14 and J usage is TRBJ2-1, with 10 positions matching TRBD1. Germline V gives CDR1 SGHDN, CDR2 FVKESK. J lost 4 bases, V lost 3 bases, and 6 bases had no gene match. This CDR3 has 16 residues.

This clonotype was observed many times. V and J are TRBV7-2 and TRBJ1-2; TRBD1 aligns across 8 bases. CDR1 is SGHTA, CDR2 FQGNSA, per germline. Losses at the gene ends were 5 bases for V and 10 bases for J; bases not matched to a gene: 9. This CDR3 comprises 13 residues. CDR3 in amino acids: CASSRGQAVDYTF. Here the CDR3 DNA reads TGTGCCAGCAGCCGGGGACAGGCGGTAGACTACACCTTC.

This clonotype was counted ten times or more. This rearrangement joins TRBV7-2 to TRBJ2-1, with a weak D call TRBD2 (6 bases). Deletions cut 10 bases from V and 4 bases from J, with 8 bases between. CDR3 length equals 11 residues. CDR1 and CDR2 from the germline V gene are SGHTA and FQGNSA. CDR3 sequence (DNA): TGTGCCACCGGGAGTTACAATGAGCAGTTCTTC. It encodes CATGSYNEQFF.

Comment on this clonotype: The germline gene is not matched at one end of the junction; a read error may be the cause. The genes are TRBV11-2 and TRBJ2-4; tentative D call: TRBD2 (5 bases). The germline CDR1 and CDR2 sequences are SGHAT and FQNNGV. There are 16 residues in the CDR3. CDR3 DNA: TGTGACAGCAACTTAGAGGGTCAGATAGCCAAAAACATTCAGTACTTC. The encoded protein is CDSNLEGQIAKNIQYF.

This clonotype was detected a few times. The chain couples TRBV7-2 to TRBJ1-5; D gene unclear. Germline V CDR1 and CDR2: SGHTA, FQGNSA. This CDR3 is 14 amino acids long. With 5 bases removed from V and 0 bases from J, the gap between germline ends came to 8 bases. The CDR3 DNA is TGTGCCAGCAGCCCGACAAATAGCAATCAGCCCCAGCATTTT. It codes for CASSPTNSNQPQHF. Complete variable domain (other parts from reference TRBV7-2 and TRBJ1-5): GAGVSQSPSNKVTEKGKDVELRCDPISGHTALYWYRQSLGQGLEFLIYFQGNSAPDKSGLPSDRFSAERTGGSVSTLTIQRTQQEDSAVYLCASSPTNSNQPQHFGDGTRLSIL.

This clonotype was recorded at least ten times. The chain links TRBV7-9 to TRBJ2-1; D is unresolved. CDR1 and CDR2 from the germline V gene are SEHNR and FQNEAQ (reference sequence). This CDR3 is 15 amino acids long. The ends were cut back, 3 bases at V and 0 bases at J, with 9 bases in the middle. The CDR3 DNA reads TGTGCCAGCAGCTTGGGGTTTAGCTCCTACAATGAGCAGTTCTTC. It yields the protein CASSLGFSSYNEQFF.

This clonotype was counted ten times or more. The chain employs TRBV4-2 and TRBJ1-5; a weak D match, TRBD1 (5 bases). Germline lookup yields CDR1 LGHNA and CDR2 YNFKEQ. V was pared by 4 bases and J by 5 bases, with 12 bases between. This CDR3 is built from 14 residues. CDR3 bases: TGTGCCAGCAGCCCTAGGGACGGGGATCAGCCCCAGCATTTT. Translated, it gives CASSPRDGDQPQHF.

This clonotype has at least ten counts. The chain recombines TRBV24-1 with TRBJ2-1; 9 positions agree with TRBD2. The CDR3 covers 19 residues. Per germline, CDR1 KGHDR and CDR2 SFDVKD. V trimming: 9 bases; J trimming: 7 bases; junction bases outside the gene matches: 24. CDR3 nucleotides: TGTGCCACCCGGGGGTCCGGAACGGTGGCGGGGGGGCCGTGGAATGAGCAGTTCTTC. Its protein is CATRGSGTVAGGPWNEQFF.

This clonotype was found many times. This chain joins TRBV10-3 and TRBJ1-5; perhaps TRBD1 as D (5 bases). The germline gives CDR1 ENHRY, CDR2 SYGVKD. The CDR3 loop spans 12 amino acids. V was shortened by 3 bases and J by 11 bases, with 11 bases between the two germline ends. In DNA, the CDR3 is TGTGCCATCAGTGAAGAGGGGAAGGCCCAGCATTTT. Translation: CAISEEGKAQHF.

This clonotype appeared a few times. The DNA for the CDR3 is TGTGCCAGCACCCCAGAAATAGCGAACACTGAAGCTTTCTTT. Its translation: CASTPEIANTEAFF. V usage is TRBV7-8 and J usage is TRBJ1-1; D gene unclear. V was shortened by 7 bases and J by 1 base, with 13 bases between the two germline ends. The CDR3 has 14 residues. Germline CDR1 reads SGHVS; CDR2 reads FQNEAQ.

This clonotype occurred many times. The genes are TRBV28 and TRBJ1-2; TRBD1 is a possible D gene (6 bases). The germline V and J ends were trimmed by 4 bases and 0 bases, with 18 bases remaining between them. The CDR3 consists of 17 residues. Germline V CDR1 and CDR2: MDHEN, SYDVKM. The CDR3 nucleotides are TGTGCCAGCAGTTCCAACTACCCGGACAGACCTAACTATGGCTACACCTTC. Translated: CASSSNYPDRPNYGYTF.

The rearrangement joins TRBV27 to TRBJ2-1; weak D call: TRBD1 (5 bases). Germline V lookup: CDR1 MNHEY, CDR2 SMNVEV (reference sequence). V shed 5 bases and J shed 9 bases, with 14 bases lying between them. This CDR3 contains 13 residues. CDR3: CASSRPQGSEQFF. CDR3 DNA sequence: TGTGCCAGCAGTCGACCCCAGGGTTCTGAGCAGTTCTTC.

There are many counts of this clonotype. V and J are TRBV19 and TRBJ2-2; no reliable D call. CDR3 length: 15 amino acids. V lost 7 bases and J lost 7, with 19 bases in between. The V gene's germline CDR1 is LNHDA and CDR2 SQIVND (reference sequence). The CDR3 reads CASKKGRLENGELFF. CDR3 in DNA: TGTGCCAGTAAAAAAGGAAGGCTGGAGAACGGGGAGCTGTTTTTT.

There are many counts of this clonotype. The chain couples TRBV28 to TRBJ1-2; D is uncertain. V lost 3 bases and J 4 bases, leaving 3 bases between the germline ends. The CDR3 runs to 11 residues. Germline assignment: CDR1 MDHEN and CDR2 SYDVKM. In nucleotides, the CDR3 is TGTGCCAGCAGTTTGGCCTATGGCTACACCTTC. Its protein is CASSLAYGYTF.

V is TRBV5-4 and J is TRBJ2-1, with TRBD1 identical over 7 bases. From germline, CDR1 is SGHNT and CDR2 YYREEE (reference sequence). With 4 bases clipped from V and 4 bases from J, the junction kept 5 bases outside the gene matches. The CDR3 sequence is 14 residues long. DNA of the CDR3: TGTGCCAGCAGCCTAGGGACAGCTTACAATGAGCAGTTCTTC. Its protein product is CASSLGTAYNEQFF.

The gene calls are TRBV20-1 and TRBJ1-1; D ambiguous. This CDR3 region has 16 residues. CDR1 is DFQATT and CDR2 is SNEGSKA in the germline V gene (reference sequence). V shed 1 base and J shed 1 base, with 16 bases lying between them. The CDR3 coding sequence is TGCAGTGCTAGAGGTCCGGCACAAAGCTGGAACACTGAAGCTTTCTTT. Its protein product is CSARGPAQSWNTEAFF.

The rearrangement links TRBV12-3 or TRBV12-4 to TRBJ1-2; no firm D call. V was pared by 7 bases and J by 4 bases, with 7 bases between. The CDR3 contains 11 residues. The CDR3 sequence is CASNNLYGYTF. In DNA form, the CDR3 reads TGTGCCAGCAACAATCTCTATGGCTACACCTTC.

This clonotype occurred many times. The chain combines TRBV2 with TRBJ1-2; D uncertain. Deletions cut 5 bases from V and 1 base from J, with 8 bases between. The CDR3 has 13 amino acids. Germline values: CDR1 SNHLY, CDR2 FYNNEI. CDR3: CASSHDNNYGYTF. CDR3 DNA: TGTGCCAGCAGTCACGACAATAACTATGGCTACACCTTC.

This clonotype was picked up a small number of times. The chain couples TRBV20-1 to TRBJ1-4; the D is unclear. The CDR3 spans 15 residues. The germline CDR1 and CDR2 sequences are DFQATT and SNEGSKA (reference sequence). With 4 bases removed from V and 7 bases from J, the gap between germline ends came to 19 bases. CDR3 sequence (DNA): TGCAGTGCTAACAAACCATCGGGCCTAGGTGAAAAACTGTTTTTT. Translating gives CSANKPSGLGEKLFF.

This clonotype was counted many times. This chain links TRBV2 with TRBJ1-4; no definite D call. Trimming cost V 3 bases and J 2 bases, with 1 base left between them. This CDR3 has 12 residues. The V gene's germline CDR1 is SNHLY and CDR2 FYNNEI. This chain's CDR3 is CASSDTNEKLFF. The CDR3 DNA is TGTGCCAGCAGTGACACTAATGAAAAACTGTTTTTT.

This clonotype was detected ten times or more. The chain joins TRBV29-1 to TRBJ2-1, with D possibly matching TRBD1 (6 bases). V was trimmed by 3 bases and J by 5 bases, leaving 11 bases between them. The CDR3 sequence is 13 residues long. The germline V gene encodes CDR1 SQVTM and CDR2 ANQGSEA. CDR3 DNA: TGCAGCGTTGACCCGACAGGTAACAATGAGCAGTTCTTC. This sequence encodes CSVDPTGNNEQFF.

This chain uses TRBV20-1 with TRBJ1-4; 7 nucleotides agree with TRBD1. This CDR3 region has 14 residues. The germline V gene has CDR1 DFQATT and CDR2 SNEGSKA (reference sequence). The CDR3 region is CSARLSRGVEKLFF. In DNA form, the CDR3 reads TGCAGCGCACGACTCTCCAGGGGGGTGGAAAAACTGTTTTTT.

This clonotype was detected many times. The chain joins TRBV5-6 to TRBJ1-1, with D tentatively TRBD1 (6 bases). CDR1 SGHDT and CDR2 YYEEEE come from the germline V gene. V lost 0 bases, J lost 1 base, and 7 bases lay in between. There are 14 residues in the CDR3. The CDR3 DNA is TGTGCCAGCAGCTTGGAACAGGGGAACACTGAAGCTTTCTTT. Translated: CASSLEQGNTEAFF.